These T cell receptor beta chains were read from a single sample in a study of shared clonotypes between healthy human individuals. The protocol was immunoSEQ multiplex PCR, while the TCRdb copy is restricted to in-frame clones and leaves out a portion. Among roughly 1.5 million clones listed, roughly 98% were seen once. The sequenced material came from naive CD4+ T cells sorted from blood. These receptors all stem from a man aged 30 to 45 in good health. Each CDR3 is given with its conserved first and last residue. Fields, in order: clone size, V gene, D gene, J gene, CDR3 protein, CDR3 DNA. D genes are given only for firm matches. Expanded clones are given a class, and other clones once, few, many or no size at all.

clone size: .
V gene: TRBV6-1
D gene: .
J gene: TRBJ1-1
CDR3 protein: CASSEALRGFSTEAFF
CDR3 DNA: TGTGCCAGCAGTGAAGCGCTCCGGGGGTTCAGTACTGAAGCTTTCTTT

clone size: once
V gene: TRBV5-1
D gene: .
J gene: TRBJ2-1
CDR3 protein: CASSLFLCWTVSYNEQFF
CDR3 DNA: TGCGCCAGCAGCTTGTTCCTCTGTTGGACAGTATCCTACAATGAGCAGTTCTTC

clone size: .
V gene: TRBV6-5
D gene: .
J gene: TRBJ1-1
CDR3 protein: CASSYNSLGNTEAFF
CDR3 DNA: TGTGCCAGCAGTTACAATTCCCTAGGGAACACTGAAGCTTTCTTT

clone size: .
V gene: TRBV9
D gene: TRBD1
J gene: TRBJ1-3
CDR3 protein: CASSVRPGQVSGNTIYF
CDR3 DNA: TGTGCCAGCAGCGTCCGCCCGGGACAGGTCTCTGGAAACACCATATATTTT

clone size: .
V gene: TRBV18
D gene: TRBD1
J gene: TRBJ1-4
CDR3 protein: CASSPRGQTNEKLFF
CDR3 DNA: TGTGCCAGCTCACCAAGGGGACAGACTAATGAAAAACTGTTTTTT

clone size: .
V gene: TRBV6-5
D gene: .
J gene: TRBJ1-2
CDR3 protein: CASRRARNYGYTF
CDR3 DNA: TGTGCCAGCAGAAGGGCCAGAAACTATGGCTACACCTTC

clone size: .
V gene: TRBV2
D gene: .
J gene: TRBJ1-1
CDR3 protein: CASSEARATEAFF
CDR3 DNA: TGTGCCAGCAGTGAGGCCAGGGCTACTGAAGCTTTCTTT

clone size: .
V gene: TRBV5-1
D gene: TRBD1
J gene: TRBJ1-1
CDR3 protein: CASRKEQGENTEAFF
CDR3 DNA: TGCGCCAGCCGTAAAGAACAGGGGGAAAACACTGAAGCTTTCTTT

clone size: .
V gene: TRBV19
D gene: .
J gene: TRBJ1-4
CDR3 protein: CASSMTSQGGEKLFF
CDR3 DNA: TGTGCCAGTAGTATGACTTCCCAGGGCGGGGAAAAACTGTTTTTT

clone size: .
V gene: TRBV30
D gene: .
J gene: TRBJ2-5
CDR3 protein: CAWSVFARGTQYF
CDR3 DNA: TGTGCCTGGAGCGTGTTTGCGCGGGGGACCCAGTACTTC

clone size: .
V gene: TRBV7-7
D gene: .
J gene: TRBJ2-1
CDR3 protein: CATGEPSNEQFF
CDR3 DNA: TGTGCCACCGGAGAACCCTCCAATGAGCAGTTCTTC

clone size: .
V gene: TRBV11-3
D gene: TRBD2
J gene: TRBJ2-1
CDR3 protein: CASSLASSGSGRASEQFF
CDR3 DNA: TGTGCCAGCAGCTTAGCCTCCTCAGGTAGCGGGAGAGCGAGTGAGCAGTTCTTC

clone size: .
V gene: TRBV6-1
D gene: .
J gene: TRBJ2-3
CDR3 protein: CASSDLDSSTDTQYF
CDR3 DNA: TGTGCCAGCAGTGACTTAGACAGTAGCACAGATACGCAGTATTTT

clone size: .
V gene: TRBV10-1
D gene: TRBD2
J gene: TRBJ2-5
CDR3 protein: CASSADLAGAETQYF
CDR3 DNA: TGCGCCAGCAGTGCTGATCTAGCGGGAGCGGAGACCCAGTACTTC